A selection of T cell receptor beta chains follows, all from one sample in a study of blood T cell repertoires in COVID-19. Sequenced by immunoSEQ multiplex PCR; TCRdb stores in-frame clones only, minus some. The sample records around 120,000 clones, 69% being singletons. The sequenced sample consisted of peripheral blood. Every receptor here comes from a man of 80 years or more with acute or convalescent COVID-19. Each CDR3 is given with its conserved first and last residue. A D gene is named only where the DNA matches it firmly. Only some rows state a clone size, as once, few, many or a class for expanded clones.

J,size,V,D,DNA,CDR3
TRBJ2-1,once,TRBV11-2,.,TGTGCCAGCAGCCTGACCCACAGAGCTTCTGGCAATGAGCAGTTCTTC,CASSLTHRASGNEQFF
TRBJ2-7,few,TRBV6-6,.,TGTGCCAGCAGTCAACCCCCGGGACTCCTAGGTTTC,CASSQPPGLLGF
TRBJ2-7,few,TRBV5-4,.,TGTGCCAGCAGCTCTCGACAGGAGACCTACGAGCAGTACTTC,CASSSRQETYEQYF
TRBJ2-1,.,TRBV11-2,.,TGTGCCAGCAGCTTATTATCAGGGTACAATGAGCAGTTCTTC,CASSLLSGYNEQFF
TRBJ2-1,.,TRBV27,.,TGTGCCAGCAGTTTTGAGAGAAACCCCTACAATGAGCAGTTCTTC,CASSFERNPYNEQFF
TRBJ1-1,.,TRBV6-2/TRBV6-3,.,TGTGCCAGCAGTTCTACACGGAGAGGGCGGACTGAAGCTTTCTTT,CASSSTRRGRTEAFF
TRBJ1-6,.,TRBV7-6,.,TGTGCCAGCAGCCAGACAGTCTATAATTCACCCCTCCACTTT,CASSQTVYNSPLHF
TRBJ1-5,.,TRBV30,.,TGTGCCTGGAGTAGGGGGGGGCCCCAGCATTTT,CAWSRGGPQHF
TRBJ2-6,.,TRBV3-1/TRBV3-2,.,TGTGCCAGCAGCCTGGACAGCTCTGGGGCCAACGTCCTGACTTTC,CASSLDSSGANVLTF
TRBJ2-1,.,TRBV6-4,.,TGTGCCAGCAGTTATAGCGGAAACAATGAGCAGTTCTTC,CASSYSGNNEQFF
TRBJ1-2,.,TRBV6-6,.,TGTGCCAGCAGAGGGCTCAGGGGCGCAGGCTATTCCTACACCTTC,CASRGLRGAGYSYTF
TRBJ2-1,.,TRBV3-1/TRBV3-2,TRBD2,TGTGCCAGCAGCCGGGTCGCGGGAGTGAGCCATGAGCAGTTCTTC,CASSRVAGVSHEQFF
TRBJ1-1,few,TRBV5-4,.,TGTGCCAGCAGCTTAAGGGGCGGCAACACTGAAGCTTTCTTT,CASSLRGGNTEAFF
TRBJ2-7,.,TRBV6-5,.,TGTGCCAGCGGGGACTCTCCCCCCAGCTACGAGCAGTACTTC,CASGDSPPSYEQYF
TRBJ2-1,.,TRBV18,TRBD2,TGTGCCAGCTCACCCCAGACTAGCTACTACAATGAGCAGTTCTTC,CASSPQTSYYNEQFF
TRBJ1-1,.,TRBV7-9,.,TGTGCCAGCAGCTTTTCCGGGGTGAACACTGAAGCTTTCTTT,CASSFSGVNTEAFF
TRBJ2-4,.,TRBV28,TRBD2,TGTGCCACTGGGGGGGTAGCGGGGTTGAGTCTAGCCAAAAACATTCAGTACTTC,CATGGVAGLSLAKNIQYF
TRBJ1-2,.,TRBV29-1,.,TGCAGCGTTGCCCGGGGAAACTATGGCTACACCTTC,CSVARGNYGYTF
TRBJ2-5,.,TRBV28,TRBD1,TGTGCCAGCAGTTTACCCGGGACAGGGGACGGGGAGACCCAGTACTTC,CASSLPGTGDGETQYF
TRBJ2-7,once,TRBV29-1,TRBD1,TGCAGCGTTGGCGCCGGGACAGGGGGCTGGTACGAGCAGTACTTC,CSVGAGTGGWYEQYF
TRBJ2-7,.,TRBV6-5,TRBD1,TGTGCCAGCAGTTCCGCAGGGGGTTCGTACGAGCAGTACTTC,CASSSAGGSYEQYF
TRBJ2-5,few,TRBV18,TRBD1,TGTGCCAGCTCAACAGGGGGCGCGCAGACCCAGTACTTC,CASSTGGAQTQYF
TRBJ1-2,.,TRBV5-1,.,TGCGCCAGCAGCTTGGCCCGGGAGGGGAGCTACACCTTC,CASSLAREGSYTF
TRBJ2-7,many,TRBV11-2,TRBD2,TGTGCCAGCAGCTTACCCTTCGGACTAGCGGGATCGTACGAGCAGTACTTC,CASSLPFGLAGSYEQYF
TRBJ2-3,.,TRBV6-5,.,TGTGCCAGCAGCAGGGTTTTGGGGGGAGGTAGTGCGCAGTATTTT,CASSRVLGGGSAQYF